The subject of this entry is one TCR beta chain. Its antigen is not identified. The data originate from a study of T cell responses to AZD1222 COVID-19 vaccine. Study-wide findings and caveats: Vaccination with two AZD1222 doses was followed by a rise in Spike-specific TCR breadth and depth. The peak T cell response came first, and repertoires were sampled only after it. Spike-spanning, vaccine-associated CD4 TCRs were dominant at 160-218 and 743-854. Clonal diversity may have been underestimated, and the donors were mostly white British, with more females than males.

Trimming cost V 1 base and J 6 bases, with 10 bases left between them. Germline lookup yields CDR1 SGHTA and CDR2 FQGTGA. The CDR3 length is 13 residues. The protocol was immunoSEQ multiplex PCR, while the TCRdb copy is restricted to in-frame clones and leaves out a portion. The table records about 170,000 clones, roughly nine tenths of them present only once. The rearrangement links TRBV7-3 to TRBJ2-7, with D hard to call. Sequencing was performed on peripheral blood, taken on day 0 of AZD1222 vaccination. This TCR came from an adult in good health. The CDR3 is CASSLNVRTEQYF. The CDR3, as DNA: TGTGCCAGCAGCTTAAACGTACGCACCGAGCAGTACTTC. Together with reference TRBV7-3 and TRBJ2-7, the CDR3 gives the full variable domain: GAGVSQTPSNKVTEKGKYVELRCDPISGHTALYWYRQSLGQGPEFLIYFQGTGAADDSGLPNDRFFAVRPEGSVSTLKIQRTERGDSAVYLCASSLNVRTEQYFGPGTRLTVT.